The 3 T cell receptor beta chains below come from one sample, sequenced in a study of T-cell reconstitution after alpha-beta-depleted transplantation in children. This sample's TCRbeta library carried unique molecular identifier barcodes. TCRdb processed the PCR reads anew with MiXCR; each CDR3 protein has one entry. The table shows hundreds of thousands of distinct CDR3 sequences, with 10% occurring only once. Sequences were derived from PBMCs, sampled before TCRalphabeta/CD19-depleted stem cell transplant. Receptor source: a boy under two years old with acute myeloid leukemia, due to receive a stem cell transplant.

This clonotype was detected many times. The chain joins TRBV14 to TRBJ2-1; D might be TRBD2 (6 bases). The CDR3 is 16 amino acids. V was pared by 2 bases and J by 9 bases, with 20 bases between. The V gene's germline CDR1 is SGHDN and CDR2 FVKESK. The CDR3, as DNA: TGTGCCAGCAGCCAACGCCCGGGACTCGGCTCGGGTGAGCAGTTCTTC. Translating it yields CASSQRPGLGSGEQFF.

Many counts were recorded for this clonotype. J is TRBJ1-2 and V is TRBV29-1; D unclear. Germline CDR1 and CDR2: SQVTM and ANQGSEA. Deletions cut 2 bases from V and 4 bases from J, with 14 bases between. This CDR3 has 14 residues. The chain's CDR3 is CSVEPTERSYGYTF. The CDR3 bases are TGCAGCGTTGAACCAACGGAACGTTCCTATGGCTACACCTTC.

This clonotype has at least ten counts. The rearrangement uses TRBV5-1 and TRBJ2-3; D perhaps matches TRBD1 (6 bases). Between the trimmed V and J ends, which lost 2 bases and 6 bases, there was a span of 10 bases. CDR1 SGHRS and CDR2 YFSETQ come from the germline V gene. This CDR3 comprises 13 residues. CDR3: CASSLRQVDTQYF. The CDR3 DNA follows: TGCGCCAGCAGCTTACGACAGGTGGATACGCAGTATTTT.